This entry features one T cell receptor (beta chain) sequence. Its cognate antigen is unknown. This record belongs to a study of cytotoxic CD8 clonotypes in ibrutinib-treated CLL. General study points: Exceeding age-matched healthy donors, baseline clonality also tracked the counts of circulating CD8+ T cells.

The repertoire was sequenced with immunoSEQ multiplex PCR; TCRdb's copy has only in-frame clones and lacks some. The data contain roughly 300,000 clones, 76% of them singletons. Sequenced material: PBMCs, taken at disease progression, from a patient treated with ibrutinib. The sequence was obtained from a human donor with chronic lymphocytic leukemia.

The CDR3 loop reads CASSYSGTGGDYGYTF. The DNA of the CDR3 is TGTGCCAGCAGTTACTCTGGGACAGGGGGCGACTATGGCTACACCTTC. The rearrangement uses TRBV6-6 and TRBJ1-2; TRBD1 matches 12 bases. This CDR3 comprises 16 residues. Germline values: CDR1 MNHNY, CDR2 SVGAGI (reference sequence). V lost 0 bases and J lost 3; bases outside the gene matches: 2.